Listed below are T cell receptor beta chains from one sample, sequenced in a study of vaccination and CD4 T cells after COVID-19. These receptors have no identified antigens. TCRdb reprocessed the PCR reads with MiXCR, giving one entry per CDR3 protein. The sample has around 26,000 distinct CDR3 sequences, 40% seen once. The material sequenced was CD4+ T cells from blood, cultured in vitro. The origin of the receptors is a human donor who had recovered from COVID-19. Each CDR3 is given with its conserved first and last residue. The D gene is left open where the match is weak. Only some rows state a clone size, as once, few, many or a class for expanded clones.

J gene,D gene,clone size,V gene,CDR3 DNA,CDR3 protein
TRBJ1-6,TRBD1,few,TRBV6-7,TGTGCCAGCAGTTACGGCAGGGGGCGTCATAGTTCACCCCTCCACTTT,CASSYGRGRHSSPLHF
TRBJ2-1,TRBD2,.,TRBV5-1,TGCGCCAGCAGCTATTCTAGCGGGGGGTCGACTTACAATGAGCAGTTCTTC,CASSYSSGGSTYNEQFF
TRBJ1-2,.,.,TRBV20-1,TGCAGTGCTAGAGTGTTCCCCACGGGGAACTATGGCTACACCTTC,CSARVFPTGNYGYTF
TRBJ2-5,TRBD2,.,TRBV7-9,TGTGCCAGCAGAGGGACTAGCGGGGGGGAGACCCAGTACTTC,CASRGTSGGETQYF
TRBJ2-6,.,medium-sized,TRBV24-1,TGTGCCACCAGTGATTCCAGGGGGGTGGGCTCTGGGGCCAACGTCCTGACTTTC,CATSDSRGVGSGANVLTF
TRBJ2-1,TRBD2,few,TRBV7-9,TGTGCCAGCAGCGGTCTAGCGGGAGCATACAATGAGCAGTTCTTC,CASSGLAGAYNEQFF
TRBJ1-2,TRBD1,few,TRBV2,TGTGCCAGCAGCAAAGAGACAGGGGGCAGGGATGGCTACACCTTC,CASSKETGGRDGYTF
TRBJ2-2,.,few,TRBV7-2,TGTGCCAGCAGCCCCCCTCTCCTGACCGGGGAGCTGTTTTTT,CASSPPLLTGELFF
TRBJ2-1,TRBD1,.,TRBV11-3,TGTGCCAGCAGCTCAAGCCGGGACAGGCCCTTGGGGACTTACAATGAGCAGTTCTTC,CASSSSRDRPLGTYNEQFF
TRBJ1-5,.,few,TRBV6-1,TGTGCCAGCAGTGAAGGGACGATGGGCAATCAGCCCCAGCATTTT,CASSEGTMGNQPQHF
TRBJ2-3,.,.,TRBV20-1,TGCAGTGCTAGAGACGCGGACCTCGTGGGAGATACGCAGTATTTT,CSARDADLVGDTQYF
TRBJ1-1,.,.,TRBV18,TGTGCCAGCTCACAATACGGGTCAGCGAACACTGAAGCTTTCTTT,CASSQYGSANTEAFF
TRBJ2-7,.,.,TRBV6-1,TGTGCCAGCAGTCCCCAAGACTACGAGCAGTACTTC,CASSPQDYEQYF
TRBJ1-6,.,few,TRBV6-5,TGTGCCAGCAGTTACTCGAATTCAGGGAATAATTCACCCCTCCACTTT,CASSYSNSGNNSPLHF
TRBJ2-7,.,few,TRBV6-1,TGTGCCAGCAGCGACAGGTGGAGCTCCTACGAGCAGTACTTC,CASSDRWSSYEQYF
TRBJ1-1,.,.,TRBV7-9,TGTGCCAGCAGCTTAGGGGGCCTTGGGAACACTGAAGCTTTCTTT,CASSLGGLGNTEAFF
TRBJ1-2,.,.,TRBV5-1,TGCGCCAGCAGTTTCCACCCCCCGGGGCCCTATGGCTACACCTTC,CASSFHPPGPYGYTF
TRBJ1-5,TRBD1,.,TRBV5-1,TGCGCCAGCAGCTTGGGGACAGGGATTATACAGCCCCAGCATTTT,CASSLGTGIIQPQHF
TRBJ2-3,.,few,TRBV20-1,TGCAGTGCTAGGGGGCAGGGGATCACAGATACGCAGTATTTT,CSARGQGITDTQYF
TRBJ2-1,.,.,TRBV19,TGTGCCAGTAGTCCTGCGACAGGGAGAGTTAGCGGAGTCTACAATGAGCAGTTCTTC,CASSPATGRVSGVYNEQFF
TRBJ1-5,TRBD1,.,TRBV24-1,TGTGCCACCAGTGCCTCACGGACAGGTGGCCAGCATTTT,CATSASRTGGQHF
TRBJ2-2,.,.,TRBV10-3,TGTGCCATCAGGGGCGGGACCGGGGAGCTGTTTTTT,CAIRGGTGELFF
TRBJ2-7,TRBD2,few,TRBV11-2,TGTGCCAGCAGCTCGGGACTAGCGGGAACCTACGAGCAGTACTTC,CASSSGLAGTYEQYF
TRBJ1-5,.,.,TRBV19,TGTGCCAGTAGTATATATCAGGGGTTTAGCAATCAGCCCCAGCATTTT,CASSIYQGFSNQPQHF
TRBJ2-4,.,.,TRBV7-2,TGTGCCAGCAGCTTCCAGGAAAACATTCAGTACTTC,CASSFQENIQYF
TRBJ2-3,.,.,TRBV20-1,TGCAGTGCTAAAAAGAGGGGGACAACCGATACGCAGTATTTT,CSAKKRGTTDTQYF
TRBJ2-1,TRBD2,.,TRBV11-2,TGTGCCAGCAGCTTCACTAGCGGGAGAAGCGGCTCCTACAATGAGCAGTTCTTC,CASSFTSGRSGSYNEQFF
TRBJ2-2,.,.,TRBV27,TGTGCCAGCAGTCTGGACCGCGCGAACACCGGGGAGCTGTTTTTT,CASSLDRANTGELFF
TRBJ2-2,TRBD1,.,TRBV24-1,TGTGCCACCAGTGACCCAACCCCAGCACAGGGGAACGGGGAGCTGTTTTTT,CATSDPTPAQGNGELFF
TRBJ2-5,TRBD2,.,TRBV7-9,TGTGCCAGCAGCGTCGAGACTAGCGGGAGATGGGCCCAGTACTTC,CASSVETSGRWAQYF
TRBJ1-5,.,.,TRBV19,TGTGCCAGTAGTATTGAGGGGGGTAATCAGCCCCAGCATTTT,CASSIEGGNQPQHF
TRBJ2-2,.,.,TRBV27,TGTGCCAGCAGTTCCGACCGGGGGCACGCCCCATACGGGAAGCTGTTTTTT,CASSSDRGHAPYGKLFF
TRBJ1-1,.,few,TRBV20-1,TGCAGTGTGACGGACGGCGGCCTGAACACTGAAGCTTTCTTT,CSVTDGGLNTEAFF
TRBJ2-7,TRBD2,.,TRBV6-2/TRBV6-3,TGTGCCAGCAGTTACCTGGGGGGGTTCTACGAGCAGTACTTC,CASSYLGGFYEQYF
TRBJ2-7,.,.,TRBV20-1,TGCAGTGCTAGGGGCCCTACCTCCTACGAGCAGTACTTC,CSARGPTSYEQYF
TRBJ2-1,TRBD1,.,TRBV5-1,TGCGCCAGCAGAGTGAGGGTAGACAGGGACAATGAGCAGTTCTTC,CASRVRVDRDNEQFF
TRBJ1-1,.,few,TRBV2,TGTGCCAGCAGACCTTCTTCGGGACTGAACACTGAAGCTTTCTTT,CASRPSSGLNTEAFF
TRBJ1-3,TRBD1,.,TRBV12-3/TRBV12-4,TGTGCCAGCAGTCAGGACAGGCTATCTGGAAACACCATATATTTT,CASSQDRLSGNTIYF
TRBJ2-7,.,.,TRBV6-2/TRBV6-3,TGTGCCAGCAGTTACTCGAGAGGCCCCAGCGAGCAGTACTTC,CASSYSRGPSEQYF
TRBJ2-1,.,.,TRBV5-6,TGTGCCAGCAGCTTGCCTGACAATGAGCAGTTCTTC,CASSLPDNEQFF
TRBJ2-2,.,.,TRBV5-1,TGCGCCAGCAGCTTGGGTCAGGGGGGACGTACCGGGGAGCTGTTTTTT,CASSLGQGGRTGELFF
TRBJ1-1,TRBD1,few,TRBV7-2,TGTGCCAGCAGTCTAGGGCCCGACAGGGGAGGGACTGAAGCTTTCTTT,CASSLGPDRGGTEAFF
TRBJ2-2,.,.,TRBV5-4,TGTGCCAGCAGCTTGACAGGGAGGGCGGGAACCGGGGAGCTGTTTTTT,CASSLTGRAGTGELFF
TRBJ2-2,TRBD2,.,TRBV7-6,TGTGCCAGCAGCCCTATAGCGGGCGTGCCAACCGGGGAGCTGTTTTTT,CASSPIAGVPTGELFF
TRBJ2-3,.,few,TRBV7-9,TGTGCCAGCAGCCAAGTGAGGGATGGCACAGATACGCAGTATTTT,CASSQVRDGTDTQYF